One sample yielded the 29 T cell receptor beta chains listed below, sequenced in a study of naive CD8 T cells in extremely preterm neonates. TCRdb's table, derived via immunoSEQ multiplex PCR, lists solely in-frame clones and lacks some. Of 4,500 to 6,000 clones in the sample, 95% to 98% were seen once. Material: naive CD8+ T cells from blood. These receptors originate from a human donor in good health.

The chain combines TRBV14 with TRBJ2-1; D not resolved. The length of the CDR3 is 14 residues. V lost 8 bases to trimming and J lost 4 bases, with 15 bases between them. Germline V lookup: CDR1 SGHDN, CDR2 FVKESK. This CDR3 reads CASAPPGWYNEQFF. In DNA, the CDR3 is TGTGCCAGCGCTCCCCCCGGTTGGTACAATGAGCAGTTCTTC. Together with reference TRBV14 and TRBJ2-1, the CDR3 gives the full variable domain: EAGVTQFPSHSVIEKGQTVTLRCDPISGHDNLYWYRRVMGKEIKFLLHFVKESKQDESGMPNNRFLAERTGGTYSTLKVQPAELEDSGVYFCASAPPGWYNEQFFGPGTRLTVL.

V usage is TRBV6-1 and J usage is TRBJ2-1; 8 bases are shared with TRBD1. The germline gives CDR1 MNHNS, CDR2 SASEGT. V lost 1 base to trimming and J lost 4 bases; unmatched junction nucleotides: 9. This CDR3 spans 17 amino acids. This CDR3 is CASSEVGTGPPYNEQFF. The CDR3 DNA reads TGTGCCAGCAGTGAAGTGGGGACAGGTCCCCCTTACAATGAGCAGTTCTTC.

The V and J genes are TRBV4-1 and TRBJ2-3; TRBD2 might be the D (6 bases). The ends were cut back, 5 bases at V and 0 bases at J, with 24 bases in the middle. The CDR3 contains 19 residues. In germline, CDR1 is MGHRA, CDR2 YSYEKL. The CDR3 nucleotides are TGCGCCAGCAGCTTTCGACGGGAGCCGAGGGAAAGAAGCACAGATACGCAGTATTTT. Translated, it gives CASSFRREPRERSTDTQYF.

Comment on this clone: In the same sample, other DNA sequences code for this CDR3. The V gene is TRBV13, the J gene TRBJ2-3, with TRBD2 matching 15 bases. The V and J ends lost 6 bases and 8 bases, in that order; junction bases with no gene match: 6. This CDR3 region has 15 residues. Germline values: CDR1 PRHDT, CDR2 FYEKMQ (reference sequence). The CDR3 sequence: CASSPGLAGGGTQYF. CDR3 nucleotides: TGTGCCAGCAGTCCCGGACTAGCGGGAGGGGGTACGCAGTATTTT.

The CDR3: CASSLNRGGDQPQHF. The CDR3 bases are TGTGCCAGCAGTTTAAATCGAGGGGGCGATCAGCCCCAGCATTTT. This chain joins TRBV27 and TRBJ1-5; 7 positions agree with TRBD1. The J segment lost 5 bases and the V segment lost 2 bases, leaving 6 bases of the junction unmatched. Germline CDR1 MNHEY, CDR2 SMNVEV (reference sequence). The CDR3 consists of 15 residues.

The chain has TRBV7-9 and TRBJ2-3; tentatively, D is TRBD2 (5 bases). Germline loops: CDR1 SEHNR, CDR2 FQNEAQ (reference sequence). The CDR3 is 12 amino acids. The V gene lost 5 bases and the J gene lost 8 bases, with 11 bases spanning the gap. The CDR3 sequence is CASSEAVATQYF. The DNA for the CDR3 is TGTGCCAGCAGCGAAGCGGTAGCTACGCAGTATTTT.

This rearrangement joins TRBV28 to TRBJ1-6; D may be TRBD1 (6 bases). V was pared by 7 bases and J by 0 bases, with 10 bases between. The CDR3 covers 15 residues. Germline lookup yields CDR1 MDHEN and CDR2 SYDVKM. The CDR3 DNA reads as TGTGCCAGCATCGAGGACAGCTCCTATAATTCACCCCTCCACTTT. This translates into CASIEDSSYNSPLHF.

This CDR3 is CASSYSRGNEQFF. The CDR3, as DNA: TGTGCCAGCAGTTACTCACGGGGGAATGAGCAGTTCTTC. This sequence joins TRBV6-5 and TRBJ2-1; perhaps TRBD2 as D (6 bases). Looked up from germline, CDR1 is MNHEY and CDR2 is SVGAGI. The V end was cut by 0 bases, the J end by 7 bases, with 7 bases between. This CDR3 region has 13 residues.

This sequence joins TRBV7-6 and TRBJ2-1; 9 nucleotides line up with TRBD2. Germline CDR1 SGHVS, CDR2 FNYEAQ. The trim removed 3 bases at V and 8 bases at J, leaving 5 bases unmatched. The CDR3 has 14 residues. CDR3 bases: TGTGCCAGCAGCTTTGTAGCGGGAGACGATGAGCAGTTCTTC. Translation: CASSFVAGDDEQFF.

The rearrangement links TRBV29-1 to TRBJ2-3; 14 bases agree with TRBD2. CDR1 SQVTM and CDR2 ANQGSEA come from the germline V gene. This CDR3 is 17 amino acids long. V lost 6 bases to trimming and J lost 2 bases; unmatched junction nucleotides: 10. This chain's CDR3 is CSVPPVTSGGATDTQYF. The CDR3 region has the DNA TGCAGCGTGCCGCCGGTGACTAGCGGGGGGGCCACAGATACGCAGTATTTT.

The V call is TRBV4-3, the J call TRBJ1-4, with TRBD1 as a possible D gene (6 bases). V was clipped by 5 bases and J by 5 bases, with 24 bases between them. Germline V gene data show CDR1 as LGHNA and CDR2 as YSLEER. CDR3 length: 18 residues. CDR3 sequence: CASSKRPGARGANEKLFF. CDR3 DNA: TGCGCCAGCAGCAAACGCCCGGGGGCGCGGGGGGCGAATGAAAAACTGTTTTTT.

V and J are TRBV10-3 and TRBJ1-5; D is unclear. V lost 5 bases and J 2 bases, leaving 13 bases between the germline ends. The V gene's germline CDR1 is ENHRY and CDR2 SYGVKD. The CDR3 is made up of 15 amino acids. CDR3 nucleotides: TGTGCCATCAGTCCAAAGATAGGAGGCAATCAGCCCCAGCATTTT. It translates to CAISPKIGGNQPQHF.

The chain employs TRBV30 and TRBJ2-1; maybe TRBD2 (6 bases). Germline CDR1 GTSNPN, CDR2 SVGIG (reference sequence). Between the trimmed V and J ends, which lost 0 bases and 0 bases, there was a span of 9 bases. This CDR3 is built from 15 residues. CDR3 loop: CAWSVYGSSYNEQFF. CDR3 bases: TGTGCCTGGAGTGTCTACGGGAGCTCCTACAATGAGCAGTTCTTC.

V is TRBV9 and J is TRBJ1-1; no clear D gene. This CDR3 contains 14 residues. V was shortened by 1 base and J by 5 bases, with 12 bases between the two germline ends. Per germline, CDR1 SGDLS and CDR2 YYNGEE. The CDR3 loop is CASSVSGGGTEAFF. In nucleotides, the CDR3 is TGTGCCAGCAGCGTATCGGGAGGTGGGACTGAAGCTTTCTTT.

The gene calls are TRBV5-1 and TRBJ1-1, with D possibly being TRBD1 (6 bases). The germline CDR1 and CDR2 sequences are SGHRS and YFSETQ. V gave up 3 bases and J gave up 11 bases, with 14 bases separating them. The CDR3 length is 12 residues. CDR3 nucleotide sequence: TGCGCCAGCAGCTCCGACAGGACGGGGGCTTTCTTT. It encodes CASSSDRTGAFF.

This clone was picked up one time. The chain uses TRBV9 and TRBJ2-7; the match to TRBD1 covers 10 bases. J lost 1 base, V lost 4 bases, and 5 bases had no gene match. Germline V gene lookup returns CDR1 SGDLS and CDR2 YYNGEE. This CDR3 contains 15 residues. The CDR3: CASSRTGGTSYEQYF. Written as DNA, the CDR3 is TGTGCCAGCAGCCGGACAGGGGGGACATCCTACGAGCAGTACTTC. The full variable domain, completed using reference TRBV9 and TRBJ2-7, is DSGVTQTPKHLITATGQRVTLRCSPRSGDLSVYWYQQSLDQGLQFLIQYYNGEERAKGNILERFSAQQFPDLHSELNLSSLELGDSALYFCASSRTGGTSYEQYFGPGTRLTVT.

CDR3 nucleotides: TGTGCCAGCAGGAAATACAGGCACCCTGAAGCTTTCTTT. Translation: CASRKYRHPEAFF. This rearrangement joins TRBV6-1 to TRBJ1-1; weak D call: TRBD1 (5 bases). The CDR3 is made up of 13 amino acids. Looked up from germline, CDR1 is MNHNS and CDR2 is SASEGT. V gave up 6 bases and J gave up 6 bases, with 14 bases separating them.

The chain links TRBV4-3 to TRBJ2-7; D is undetermined. Per germline, CDR1 LGHNA and CDR2 YSLEER. V lost 1 base to trimming and J lost 0 bases, with 13 bases between them. This CDR3 comprises 16 residues. The CDR3 region is CASSQVPQPSSYEQYF. The CDR3 nucleotides are TGCGCCAGCAGCCAAGTTCCTCAACCGAGCTCCTACGAGCAGTACTTC.

The chain's CDR3 is CASSDGGQVFGYGYTF. The CDR3 nucleotides read TGTGCCAGCAGCGACGGGGGACAGGTTTTCGGTTATGGCTACACCTTC. The V and J genes are TRBV9 and TRBJ1-2, with TRBD1 matching 8 bases. Germline CDR1 and CDR2: SGDLS and YYNGEE. The ends lost 3 bases at V and 5 bases at J; junction bases unmatched: 12. This CDR3 comprises 16 residues. The full variable domain, rest sourced from reference TRBV9 and TRBJ1-2, is DSGVTQTPKHLITATGQRVTLRCSPRSGDLSVYWYQQSLDQGLQFLIQYYNGEERAKGNILERFSAQQFPDLHSELNLSSLELGDSALYFCASSDGGQVFGYGYTFGSGTRLTVV.

The rearrangement uses TRBV28 and TRBJ1-2; TRBD1 matches at 12 bases. Germline V gives CDR1 MDHEN, CDR2 SYDVKM. CDR3 length: 17 residues. After removal of 6 bases from V and 4 bases from J, the junction contained 12 bases not matched to a gene. The CDR3 reads CASRPPGQGARGYGYTF. The CDR3 DNA is TGTGCCAGCAGACCTCCGGGACAGGGGGCGCGAGGCTATGGCTACACCTTC.

The chain couples TRBV28 to TRBJ2-7; no clear D gene. V lost 11 bases and J 5 bases, leaving 10 bases between the germline ends. CDR1 is MDHEN and CDR2 is SYDVKM in the germline V gene. The CDR3 covers 10 residues. The CDR3 loop is CARVLDEQYF. CDR3 DNA: TGTGCCCGAGTTCTTGACGAGCAGTACTTC. The full variable domain, rest sourced from reference TRBV28 and TRBJ2-7, is DVKVTQSSRYLVKRTGEKVFLECVQDMDHENMFWYRQDPGLGLRLIYFSYDVKMKEKGDIPEGYSVSREKKERFSLILESASTNQTSMYLCARVLDEQYFGPGTRLTVT.

CDR3 nucleotide sequence: TGTGCCAGCAGCAACATCCCCGGGGAGCTGTTTTTT. Translation: CASSNIPGELFF. The chain recombines TRBV6-5 with TRBJ2-2; no clear D gene. Germline CDR1 reads MNHEY; CDR2 reads SVGAGI. CDR3 length equals 12 residues. Between the trimmed V and J ends, which lost 6 bases and 6 bases, there was a span of 8 bases.

A single count supports this clone. The gene calls are TRBV28 and TRBJ1-1; D unresolved. Germline values: CDR1 MDHEN, CDR2 SYDVKM. Trimming took 4 bases from V and 0 from J, leaving 6 bases between them. This CDR3 spans 13 amino acids. The CDR3 nucleotides are TGTGCCAGCAGTTACAACATGAACACTGAAGCTTTCTTT. It encodes CASSYNMNTEAFF.

This clone was observed a single time. This rearrangement joins TRBV10-2 to TRBJ1-5, with no clear D. Germline V CDR1 and CDR2: WSHSY, SAAADI. The germline V and J ends were trimmed by 6 bases and 9 bases, with 18 bases remaining between them. The CDR3 sequence is 14 residues long. The CDR3: CASSADGGGGPQHF. The CDR3 region has the DNA TGCGCCAGCAGCGCGGACGGAGGTGGTGGGCCCCAGCATTTT.

This clone was recorded once. Other nucleotide sequences from this sample produce the same CDR3. The chain links TRBV6-5 to TRBJ1-5; unclear D gene. The germline CDR1 and CDR2 sequences are MNHEY and SVGAGI. This CDR3 region has 15 residues. The ends were cut back, 2 bases at V and 0 bases at J, with 8 bases in the middle. The CDR3 is CASSYSRDSNQPQHF. As DNA, the CDR3 is TGTGCCAGCAGTTACAGCCGGGATAGCAATCAGCCCCAGCATTTT.

J is TRBJ2-5 and V is TRBV7-9; possible D gene TRBD1, 6 bases. The end of the DNA aligns better with TRBJ2-7, so the J call may be wrong. Germline loops: CDR1 SEHNR, CDR2 FQNEAQ (reference sequence). The CDR3 sequence is 15 residues long. CDR3 sequence: CASSRPGQLYYEQYF. The CDR3 DNA reads as TGTGCCAGCAGCAGGCCGGGACAACTATACTACGAGCAGTACTTC.

V is TRBV27 and J is TRBJ1-5; D ambiguous. Trimming stripped 0 bases from V and 5 bases from J, with 8 bases between. Germline V CDR1 and CDR2: MNHEY, SMNVEV (reference sequence). CDR3 length: 14 residues. The CDR3 reads CASSLSTGDQPQHF. DNA for the CDR3: TGTGCCAGCAGTTTATCGACGGGAGATCAGCCCCAGCATTTT.

This chain links TRBV11-2 with TRBJ2-5; 7 positions match TRBD2. The V and J ends lost 7 bases and 2 bases, in that order; junction bases with no gene match: 7. CDR3 length: 14 amino acids. Germline V gene sequence: CDR1 SGHAT, CDR2 FQNNGV. The CDR3 sequence: CASKTTGGQETQYF. CDR3 bases: TGTGCCAGCAAAACTACGGGGGGACAAGAGACCCAGTACTTC.

This clone was picked up one time. V is TRBV27 and J is TRBJ2-3; D is uncertain. The CDR3 length is 11 residues. The germline V gene has CDR1 MNHEY and CDR2 SMNVEV (reference sequence). Trimming took off 6 bases at V and 4 bases at J, with 5 bases between the two ends. The CDR3 sequence is CASRLSDTQYF. As DNA, the CDR3 is TGTGCCAGCAGACTCTCAGATACGCAGTATTTT.